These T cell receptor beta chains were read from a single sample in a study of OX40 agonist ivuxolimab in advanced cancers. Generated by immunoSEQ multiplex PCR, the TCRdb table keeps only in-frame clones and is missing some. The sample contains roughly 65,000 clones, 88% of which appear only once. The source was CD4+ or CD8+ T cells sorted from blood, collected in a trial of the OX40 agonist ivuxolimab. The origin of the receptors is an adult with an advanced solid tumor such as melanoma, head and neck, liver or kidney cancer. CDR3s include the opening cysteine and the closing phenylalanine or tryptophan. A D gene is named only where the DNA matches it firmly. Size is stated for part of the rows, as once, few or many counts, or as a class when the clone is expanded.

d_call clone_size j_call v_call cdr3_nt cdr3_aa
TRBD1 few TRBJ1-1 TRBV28 TGTGCCAGCAGTATAACAGGGGGCGCATCTCGGGCTTTCTTT CASSITGGASRAFF
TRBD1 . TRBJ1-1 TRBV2 TGTGCCAGCAGTGGTGGACAGGGGGTTAAAGCTTTCTTT CASSGGQGVKAFF
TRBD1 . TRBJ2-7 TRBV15 TGTGCCACCAGCAGACCAGGGACAGGATCCTACGAGCAGTACTTC CATSRPGTGSYEQYF
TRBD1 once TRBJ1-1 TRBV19 TGTGCCAGTAGACCAACAGGGGAATCCGCTGAAGCTTTCTTT CASRPTGESAEAFF
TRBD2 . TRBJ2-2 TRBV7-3 TGTGCCAGCAGCTTAAGTTTAGGGTCTGGTCTAGCGGCGAACACCGGGGAGCTGTTTTTT CASSLSLGSGLAANTGELFF
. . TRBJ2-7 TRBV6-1 TGTGCCAGCAGCCAAACACAGGGTGCAAGCTACGAGCAGTACTTC CASSQTQGASYEQYF
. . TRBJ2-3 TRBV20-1 TGCAGTGCTATTTTACTAGCTTCGCAGTATTTT CSAILLASQYF
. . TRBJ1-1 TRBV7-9 TGTGCCAGCAGCTTAGAGGGCGCGTTGGACACTGAAGCTTTCTTT CASSLEGALDTEAFF
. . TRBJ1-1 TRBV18 TGTGCCAGCTCACCCCGACAGGATTCAAACACTGAAGCTTTCTTT CASSPRQDSNTEAFF
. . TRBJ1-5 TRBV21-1 TGTGCCAGCAGCAAAGGTTGGGCAGGCCACGATAGCAATCAGCCCCAGCATTTT CASSKGWAGHDSNQPQHF
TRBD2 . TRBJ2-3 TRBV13 TGTGCCAGCAGCTTAGTGGGCGGGAGGGCCCCAGATACGCAGTATTTT CASSLVGGRAPDTQYF
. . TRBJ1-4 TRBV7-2 TGTGCCAGCAGCTTACGACCGAGTAATGAAAAACTGTTTTTT CASSLRPSNEKLFF
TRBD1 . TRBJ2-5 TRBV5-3 TGTGCCAGCAGCTTGAAGACAGGGGCCATCGAGACCCAGTACTTC CASSLKTGAIETQYF
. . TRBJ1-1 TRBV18 TGTGCCAGCTCAACAGACCAGGTTGGTGGAACTGAAGCTTTCTTT CASSTDQVGGTEAFF
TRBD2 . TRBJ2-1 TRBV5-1 TGCGCCAGCCGCTTAGCGGGGGCCCCTGGTAATGAGCAGTTCTTC CASRLAGAPGNEQFF
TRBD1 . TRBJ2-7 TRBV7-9 TGTGCCAGCAGCCAACTCCGGGACAGGGGTTCCTACGAGCAGTACTTC CASSQLRDRGSYEQYF
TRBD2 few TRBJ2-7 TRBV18 TGTGCCAGCTCTAACCGACTAGCGGGCCCGGACGGGGACGAGCAGTACTTC CASSNRLAGPDGDEQYF
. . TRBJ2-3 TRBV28 TGTGCCAGCAGTTTTTTGTCGATGCCGACAGATACGCAGTATTTT CASSFLSMPTDTQYF
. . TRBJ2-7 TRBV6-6 TGTGCCAGCAGTCCGGGTCCAGGATTCTACGAGCAGTACTTC CASSPGPGFYEQYF
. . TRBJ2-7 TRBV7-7 TGTGCCAGCAGCTTTGGCAGGGCGATGACTTACGAGCAGTACTTC CASSFGRAMTYEQYF
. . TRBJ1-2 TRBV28 TGTGCCAGCAGTCCAGTCGTAGGCTACGGCTACACCTTC CASSPVVGYGYTF
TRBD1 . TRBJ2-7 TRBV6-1 TGTGCCAGCAAGAAGGGGGCCTTGACCTACGAGCAGTACTTC CASKKGALTYEQYF
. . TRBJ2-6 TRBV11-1 TGTGCCAGCAGCTTAAGGAGGGCTGGGGCCAACGTCCTGACTTTC CASSLRRAGANVLTF
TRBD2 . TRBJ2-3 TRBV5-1 TGCGCCAGCAGCCCTGGACTAGCGGGGGGGCCGGGAGATACGCAGTATTTT CASSPGLAGGPGDTQYF
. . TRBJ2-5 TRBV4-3 TGCGCCAGCAGCCAAGGGGGTCCGGAGACCCAGTACTTC CASSQGGPETQYF
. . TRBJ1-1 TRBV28 TGTGCCAGCAGCCCCAGGGGGAACACTGAAGCTTTCTTT CASSPRGNTEAFF
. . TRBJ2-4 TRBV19 TGTGCCAGTAGTTTTACGACAGGCGTAGCCAAAAACATTCAGTACTTC CASSFTTGVAKNIQYF
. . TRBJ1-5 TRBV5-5 TGTGCCAGCAGCTTGGGAGGGCCTGGTCAGCCCCAGCATTTT CASSLGGPGQPQHF
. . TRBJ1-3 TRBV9 TGTGCCAGCAGCGACCGACATAGCTCTGGAAACACCATATATTTT CASSDRHSSGNTIYF
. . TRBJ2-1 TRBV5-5 TGTGCCAGCAGCTTGAACACAGGGAGTCGCTATGAGCAGTTCTTC CASSLNTGSRYEQFF
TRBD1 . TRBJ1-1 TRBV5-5 TGTGCCAGCAGCTTGGCGGGGGGACAGTTAAACACTGAAGCTTTCTTT CASSLAGGQLNTEAFF
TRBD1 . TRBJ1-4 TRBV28 TGTGCCAGCAGTCCTGGGGACAGGGGGAGTGAAAAACTGTTTTTT CASSPGDRGSEKLFF
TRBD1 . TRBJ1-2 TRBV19 TGTGCCAGTAGTATGGGGAACAGGGGTCTCAACTATGGCTACACCTTC CASSMGNRGLNYGYTF
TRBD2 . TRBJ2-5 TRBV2 TGTGCCAGCTCTGGAGCGGGGGGCCGCCAAGAGACCCAGTACTTC CASSGAGGRQETQYF
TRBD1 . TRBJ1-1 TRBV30 TGTGCCTGGAAGAGCCGACAGGGGGGAATGGGAACTGAAGCTTTCTTT CAWKSRQGGMGTEAFF
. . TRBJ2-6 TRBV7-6 TGTGCCAGCAGCTTAGCGACAGTCTCTGGGGCCAACGTCCTGACTTTC CASSLATVSGANVLTF
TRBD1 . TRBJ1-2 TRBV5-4 TGTGCCAGCAGCTGGGAGCCCGGGACAGGGGGATATGGCTACACCTTC CASSWEPGTGGYGYTF
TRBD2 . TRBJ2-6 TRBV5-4 TGTGCCAGCAGCTTGGAGGCGGGGGGGTTTGGGGCCAACGTCCTGACTTTC CASSLEAGGFGANVLTF
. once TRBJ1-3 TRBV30 TGTGCCTGGCACCCTTTTACTGGAAACACCATATATTTT CAWHPFTGNTIYF
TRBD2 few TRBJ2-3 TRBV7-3 TGTGCCAGCAGCCCCGGGACTAGCGGAGGGAATACGCAGTATTTT CASSPGTSGGNTQYF
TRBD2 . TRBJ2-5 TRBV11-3 TGTGCCAGCAGCCTAGCGGGGGGGCCGGGAGAGACCCAGTACTTC CASSLAGGPGETQYF
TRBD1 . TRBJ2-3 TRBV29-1 TGCAGCGTTGAAGATTTTGGACCAGGGGGCAGGGATACGCAGTATTTT CSVEDFGPGGRDTQYF
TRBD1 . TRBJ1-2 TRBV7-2 TGTGCCAGCAGCTGGGGACAGGGGAATAAAGGCTACACCTTC CASSWGQGNKGYTF
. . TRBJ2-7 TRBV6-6 TGTGCCAGCAGTTACTCAGGGGACTTCTCCGAGCAGTACTTC CASSYSGDFSEQYF
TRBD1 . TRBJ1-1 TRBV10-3 TGTGCCATCCGCGTAGGTCCCAAGACAGGGGTAAACGGGAATGGTTCGGTCCCTGAAGCTTTCTTT CAIRVGPKTGVNGNGSVPEAFF